The 9 T cell receptor beta chains in this list originate from one sample, sequenced in a study of blood T cell repertoires in COVID-19. TCRdb keeps only in-frame clones here, not all; method: immunoSEQ multiplex PCR. The repertoire holds around 240,000 clones, with about 91% as singletons. Sequencing used PBMCs or T cells enriched from blood (not recorded which). The receptors were gathered from a human donor in a cohort exposed to, infected with or recovered from COVID-19 (not recorded which). The donor label of this sample is uncertain.

J is TRBJ2-1 and V is TRBV6-5; D may be TRBD2 (6 bases). The CDR3 runs 13 residues. The germline CDR1 and CDR2 sequences are MNHEY and SVGAGI. V lost 8 bases, J lost 8 bases, and 16 bases lay in between. This CDR3 is CASWASALDEQFF. Written as DNA, the CDR3 is TGTGCCAGCTGGGCTAGCGCTTTAGATGAGCAGTTCTTC.

The chain employs TRBV19 and TRBJ2-7; the D gene is possibly TRBD1 (6 bases). The V and J ends lost 3 bases and 6 bases respectively, with 12 bases between them. CDR3 length equals 13 residues. Germline assignment: CDR1 LNHDA and CDR2 SQIVND (reference sequence). The CDR3 sequence is CASSIGQKSEQYF. CDR3 sequence (DNA): TGTGCCAGTAGTATCGGACAGAAAAGCGAGCAGTACTTC. Using reference TRBV19 and TRBJ2-7 for the parts outside the CDR3, the full variable domain is DGGITQSPKYLFRKEGQNVTLSCEQNLNHDAMYWYRQDPGQGLRLIYYSQIVNDFQKGDIAEGYSVSREKKESFPLTVTSAQKNPTAFYLCASSIGQKSEQYFGPGTRLTVT.

This chain joins TRBV9 and TRBJ2-5; tentative D call: TRBD1 (5 bases). The germline V gene encodes CDR1 SGDLS and CDR2 YYNGEE. Trimming left V 4 bases short and J 0 bases short, with 10 bases between. This CDR3 is 14 amino acids long. The CDR3 reads CASSRDSDQETQYF. The CDR3 DNA follows: TGTGCCAGCAGCCGAGACAGCGACCAAGAGACCCAGTACTTC.

The V and J genes are TRBV19 and TRBJ1-1; unclear D gene. Between the trimmed V and J ends, which lost 4 bases and 1 base, there was a span of 13 bases. CDR3 length: 15 amino acids. Germline-derived CDR1 and CDR2 are LNHDA and SQIVND (reference sequence). CDR3 amino acids: CASSTMAIANTEAFF. CDR3 in DNA: TGTGCCAGTAGTACCATGGCGATAGCGAACACTGAAGCTTTCTTT.

This clone occurred a few times. The chain joins TRBV7-6 to TRBJ2-5; TRBD1 is a possible D gene (6 bases). Looked up from germline, CDR1 is SGHVS and CDR2 is FNYEAQ. V lost 6 bases to trimming and J lost 0 bases, with 11 bases between them. The CDR3 extends over 14 amino acids. The CDR3: CASRPGQYQETQYF. DNA of the CDR3: TGTGCCAGCAGACCCGGACAGTACCAAGAGACCCAGTACTTC.

The gene calls are TRBV6-1 and TRBJ2-7, with a weak D call TRBD2 (7 bases). Germline assignment: CDR1 MNHNS and CDR2 SASEGT. V was pared by 1 base and J by 5 bases, with 12 bases between. The CDR3 covers 14 residues. CDR3 DNA: TGTGCCAGCAGTGAAGGTGGGGGGGCCCACGAGCAGTACTTC. This encodes CASSEGGGAHEQYF.

The V call is TRBV13, the J call TRBJ2-3; the match to TRBD2 covers 10 bases. V dropped 1 base and J dropped 2; count of bases not matched to a gene: 6. There are 17 residues in the CDR3. Per germline, CDR1 PRHDT and CDR2 FYEKMQ (reference sequence). CDR3 in DNA: TGTGCCAGCAGCTTAGCCCTAACTAGCGGGGTCACAGATACGCAGTATTTT. Encoded protein: CASSLALTSGVTDTQYF. The full variable domain, in which reference TRBV13 and TRBJ2-3 provide the parts outside the CDR3, is AAGVIQSPRHLIKEKRETATLKCYPIPRHDTVYWYQQGPGQDPQFLISFYEKMQSDKGSIPDRFSAQQFSDYHSELNMSSLELGDSALYFCASSLALTSGVTDTQYFGPGTRLTVL.

V gene TRBV5-6 combines with J gene TRBJ1-1, with TRBD1 identical over 9 bases. The CDR3 is 15 residues long. Trimming removed 4 bases from V and 5 bases from J; junction bases left unmatched: 9. Germline CDR1 and CDR2: SGHDT and YYEEEE. CDR3 in amino acids: CASSLLDRGFTEAFF. The CDR3 DNA reads TGTGCCAGCAGCCTCCTGGACAGGGGTTTTACTGAAGCTTTCTTT. The variable domain in full, with the rest retrieved from reference TRBV5-6 and TRBJ1-1, is DAGVTQSPTHLIKTRGQQVTLRCSPKSGHDTVSWYQQALGQGPQFIFQYYEEEERQRGNFPDRFSGHQFPNYSSELNVNALLLGDSALYLCASSLLDRGFTEAFFGQGTRLTVV.

This clone appeared a single time. This chain connects TRBV28 to TRBJ2-3; 7 nucleotides agree with TRBD1. Trimming cost V 8 bases and J 4 bases; bases outside gene matches: 12. This CDR3 is 15 amino acids long. Germline V gene data show CDR1 as MDHEN and CDR2 as SYDVKM. CDR3 sequence reads: CASPPTGATSDTQYF. As DNA, the CDR3 is TGTGCCAGCCCACCCACAGGGGCGACTTCAGATACGCAGTATTTT.